This passage covers 5 T cell receptor beta chains from one sample sequenced in a study of blood T cell repertoires in COVID-19. The repertoire was sequenced with immunoSEQ multiplex PCR; TCRdb's copy has only in-frame clones and lacks some. The sample has approximately 220,000 clones; approximately 80% are singletons. The sequencing sample was made of peripheral blood. The receptors stem from a woman in her sixties or seventies with acute or convalescent COVID-19.

J is TRBJ1-3 and V is TRBV3-1 (or the pseudogene TRBV3-2); tentatively, D is TRBD1 (5 bases). V was cut by 4 bases and J by 0 bases, with 19 bases left in between. CDR3 length: 18 residues. Germline V gives CDR1 LGHDT, CDR2 YNNKEL (reference sequence). The CDR3 DNA reads TGTGCCAGCAGCCCGACGTACCAGGGTTCGAGCTCTGGAAACACCATATATTTT. Amino acid sequence: CASSPTYQGSSSGNTIYF.

V gene TRBV7-9 combines with J gene TRBJ2-7, with 7 bases that match TRBD2. Trimming at V came to 6 bases and at J to 1 base, leaving 9 bases not matched to a gene. Germline values: CDR1 SEHNR, CDR2 FQNEAQ (reference sequence). CDR3 length equals 15 residues. DNA of the CDR3: TGTGCCAGCAGTCGTCCGGGGGGAAAATCCTACGAGCAGTACTTC. Its protein is CASSRPGGKSYEQYF.

The chain has TRBV30 and TRBJ1-5, with a weak D call TRBD1 (6 bases). The CDR3 covers 12 residues. The V end was cut by 5 bases, the J end by 4 bases, with 9 bases between. Germline CDR1 and CDR2: GTSNPN and SVGIG (reference sequence). The CDR3 protein is CAWGRGNQPQHF. Written as DNA, the CDR3 is TGTGCCTGGGGGAGGGGGAATCAGCCCCAGCATTTT.

This clone has a handful of counts. The chain uses TRBV4-3 and TRBJ2-7, with 11 bases matching TRBD2. The ends lost 3 bases at V and 1 base at J; junction bases unmatched: 8. The CDR3 is made up of 17 amino acids. Germline CDR1 is LGHNA and CDR2 is YSLEER. CDR3 DNA: TGCGCCAGCAGCCACGTAACCGGGACTAGCGGATCCTACGAGCAGTACTTC. It translates to CASSHVTGTSGSYEQYF.

The rearrangement links TRBV28 to TRBJ2-7, with 7 bases that match TRBD1. Germline trimming cut 8 bases from V and 3 bases from J; bases unmatched to any gene: 10. The CDR3 totals 14 residues. Germline loops: CDR1 MDHEN, CDR2 SYDVKM. The CDR3 DNA follows: TGTGCCAGCGGTTACCGGACAGGACACTACGAGCAGTACTTC. This encodes CASGYRTGHYEQYF.